The 25 T cell receptor beta chains below were found in one sample sequenced in a study of OX40 agonist ivuxolimab in advanced cancers. Using immunoSEQ multiplex PCR, the repertoire was profiled, and TCRdb retains in-frame clones only, with some absent. The data hold approximately 80,000 clones, with less than 95% observed a single time. The input for sequencing was CD4+ or CD8+ T cells sorted from blood, taken in a trial of the OX40 agonist ivuxolimab. These receptors all come from an adult with an advanced solid tumor such as melanoma, head and neck, liver or kidney cancer.

V gene TRBV6-5 combines with J gene TRBJ1-1, with unresolved D. Trimming removed 0 bases at V and 6 bases at J, with 8 bases between. There are 13 residues in the CDR3. Germline V gives CDR1 MNHEY, CDR2 SVGAGI. The CDR3 protein is CASSYSEGSEAFF. The DNA of the CDR3 is TGTGCCAGCAGTTACTCGGAAGGGTCTGAAGCTTTCTTT.

The chain uses TRBV28 and TRBJ2-7; either TRBD1 or TRBD2 may fit D (5 bases each). V was cut by 3 bases and J by 2 bases, with 11 bases left in between. There are 14 residues in the CDR3. The germline CDR1 and CDR2 sequences are MDHEN and SYDVKM. The CDR3 coding sequence is TGTGCCAGCAGTTTCATGGGGGAAGCCTACGAGCAGTACTTC. Its translation is CASSFMGEAYEQYF.

This chain joins TRBV5-6 and TRBJ2-7, with TRBD1 matching 7 bases. CDR1 is SGHDT, CDR2 YYEEEE, per germline. The CDR3 runs 14 residues. V lost 4 bases and J lost 2; bases outside the gene matches: 6. The CDR3 loop is CASSVPGTAYEQYV. Written as DNA, the CDR3 is TGTGCCAGCAGCGTCCCAGGGACAGCCTACGAGCAGTACGTC.

CDR3 sequence: CASSLTASVTDTQYF. CDR3 sequence (DNA): TGTGCCAGCAGTTTAACCGCTAGTGTGACAGATACGCAGTATTTT. This rearrangement joins TRBV28 to TRBJ2-3, with D unresolved. The CDR3 has 15 amino acids. From germline, CDR1 is MDHEN and CDR2 SYDVKM. The V gene lost 2 bases and the J gene lost 3 bases, with 12 bases spanning the gap.

About this clone: The same CDR3 arises from other DNA sequences in this sample as well. The rearrangement joins TRBV6-5 to TRBJ2-3, with D unclear. Trimming took 2 bases from V and 1 from J, leaving 1 base between them. Germline V gene data show CDR1 as MNHEY and CDR2 as SVGAGI. The CDR3 is made up of 12 amino acids. CDR3 sequence (DNA): TGTGCCAGCAGTTACGGCACAGATACGCAGTATTTT. Translated: CASSYGTDTQYF.

This clone has only a few counts. The CDR3: CASSLVVSTNEKLFF. The DNA for the CDR3 is TGTGCCAGCAGCTTAGTGGTGTCGACTAATGAAAAACTGTTTTTT. This chain connects TRBV7-6 to TRBJ1-4, with D unresolved. Germline-derived CDR1 and CDR2 are SGHVS and FNYEAQ. V was pared by 1 base and J by 2 bases, with 8 bases between. CDR3 length: 15 amino acids.

The rearrangement joins TRBV6-5 to TRBJ2-1, with 7 bases lining up with TRBD2. Germline V gene lookup returns CDR1 MNHEY and CDR2 SVGAGI. The CDR3 consists of 15 residues. The ends lost 6 bases at V and 12 bases at J; junction bases unmatched: 17. CDR3 nucleotide sequence: TGTGCCAGCAGCCCCTACTCCCTAGCGGCCTCCGGGCAGTTCTTC. This sequence encodes CASSPYSLAASGQFF.

The chain recombines TRBV9 with TRBJ1-2; D is undetermined. The CDR3 extends over 15 amino acids. Germline CDR1 and CDR2: SGDLS and YYNGEE. Trimming stripped 3 bases from V and 11 bases from J, with 23 bases between. The CDR3 DNA reads TGTGCCAGCAGCGCAGCCTTTTCGTTAGGAGGTCGTTACACCTTC. This gives the protein CASSAAFSLGGRYTF.

V and J are TRBV15 and TRBJ1-1; D remains ambiguous. The germline V and J ends were trimmed by 6 bases and 0 bases, with 8 bases remaining between them. CDR3 length equals 13 residues. Germline values: CDR1 LNHNV, CDR2 YYDKDF (reference sequence). The CDR3 DNA reads as TGTGCCACCAGAAAAACTATGAACACTGAAGCTTTCTTT. It translates to CATRKTMNTEAFF.

This clone was observed a single time. This chain links TRBV6-5 with TRBJ1-2, with D possibly TRBD1 on 6 matching bases. Germline CDR1 MNHEY, CDR2 SVGAGI. This CDR3 spans 16 amino acids. V was shortened by 2 bases and J by 3 bases, with 16 bases between the two germline ends. CDR3 coding DNA: TGTGCCAGCAGTTACACGATACAGGGATTAGACTATGGCTACACCTTC. This encodes CASSYTIQGLDYGYTF.

The chain has TRBV27 and TRBJ2-2; the D is unclear. Germline V lookup: CDR1 MNHEY, CDR2 SMNVEV (reference sequence). V was clipped by 5 bases and J by 1 base, with 5 bases between them. There are 13 residues in the CDR3. The DNA of the CDR3 is TGTGCCAGCAGTCATCAGAACACCGGGGAGCTGTTTTTT. Translation: CASSHQNTGELFF.

The chain recombines TRBV30 with TRBJ2-1, with 8 bases fitting TRBD1. Germline CDR1 and CDR2: GTSNPN and SVGIG (reference sequence). V was clipped by 2 bases and J by 10 bases; unmatched bases: 10. This CDR3 is built from 14 residues. This CDR3 is CAWSIWTGSREQFF. CDR3 DNA sequence: TGTGCCTGGAGTATCTGGACAGGGTCACGCGAGCAGTTCTTC.

The CDR3 protein is CASSDGTGVTDYGYTF. As DNA, the CDR3 is TGTGCCAGCAGTGACGGGACAGGGGTCACTGACTATGGCTACACCTTC. The V gene is TRBV6-4, the J gene TRBJ1-2; 10 positions match TRBD1. The CDR3 runs to 16 residues. V shed 2 bases and J 3 bases; nucleotides not matched to a gene: 6. Germline values: CDR1 MRHNA, CDR2 SNTAGT.

This clone appeared a single time. This rearrangement joins TRBV7-9 to TRBJ2-4, with D possibly being TRBD2 (5 bases). V shed 3 bases and J shed 15 bases, with 21 bases lying between them. Germline V gene data show CDR1 as SEHNR and CDR2 as FQNEAQ (reference sequence). This CDR3 has 14 amino acids. CDR3 DNA sequence: TGTGCCAGCAGCTTTCCAGCGGAACCTACCCTATGGTACTTC. This translates into CASSFPAEPTLWYF.

This clone was picked up a small number of times. This chain connects TRBV6-1 to TRBJ2-7; 9 bases map to TRBD1. This CDR3 has 15 residues. Germline loops: CDR1 MNHNS, CDR2 SASEGT. J gave up 4 bases and V 5 bases, and 9 bases lay outside the gene matches. The CDR3 region is CASSLTGTGRYEQYF. CDR3 bases: TGTGCCAGCAGTCTAACCGGGACAGGGCGTTACGAGCAGTACTTC.

This chain joins TRBV29-1 and TRBJ2-1; 9 bases align to TRBD2. The CDR3 extends over 15 amino acids. Germline CDR1 and CDR2: SQVTM and ANQGSEA. Losses at the gene ends were 4 bases for V and 4 bases for J; bases not matched to a gene: 8. The CDR3 nucleotides are TGCAGCGTTGTGGGGCGGGAGGGCCTATACAATGAGCAGTTCTTC. Protein sequence: CSVVGREGLYNEQFF.

The sample holds a few counts of this clone. V is TRBV7-3 and J is TRBJ2-3; D is tentatively TRBD1 or TRBD2 (5 bases each). The germline CDR1 and CDR2 sequences are SGHTA and FQGTGA. This CDR3 contains 14 residues. The V end lost 5 bases, the J end lost 1 base, and 10 bases lay between the germline ends. This CDR3 reads CASSLLGGTDTQYF. As DNA, the CDR3 is TGTGCCAGCAGCCTCCTGGGGGGCACAGATACGCAGTATTTT. The entire variable domain, with the rest obtained from reference TRBV7-3 and TRBJ2-3, is as follows: GAGVSQTPSNKVTEKGKYVELRCDPISGHTALYWYRQSLGQGPEFLIYFQGTGAADDSGLPNDRFFAVRPEGSVSTLKIQRTERGDSAVYLCASSLLGGTDTQYFGPGTRLTVL.

The chain joins TRBV5-4 to TRBJ1-2; 7 nucleotides line up with TRBD1. Trimming took 1 base from V and 4 from J; bases not matched to a gene: 4. Germline loops: CDR1 SGHNT, CDR2 YYREEE (reference sequence). CDR3 length: 14 amino acids. The CDR3 loop is CASSLTGAFYGYTF. The CDR3 DNA reads TGTGCCAGCAGCTTGACAGGGGCTTTCTATGGCTACACCTTC. Looking up the rest from reference TRBV5-4 and TRBJ1-2 gives the full variable domain: ETGVTQSPTHLIKTRGQQVTLRCSSQSGHNTVSWYQQALGQGPQFIFQYYREEENGRGNFPPRFSGLQFPNYSSELNVNALELDDSALYLCASSLTGAFYGYTFGSGTRLTVV.

The chain uses TRBV6-5 and TRBJ2-2; 9 bases are a match to TRBD2. The CDR3 consists of 15 residues. CDR1 is MNHEY and CDR2 is SVGAGI in the germline V gene. The V and J ends lost 5 bases and 4 bases, in that order; junction bases with no gene match: 5. The CDR3 spells CASSLAGRGTGELFF. In DNA form, the CDR3 reads TGTGCCAGCAGTCTAGCGGGGCGAGGCACCGGGGAGCTGTTTTTT.

J is TRBJ2-3 and V is TRBV5-4; weak D call: TRBD2 (5 bases). Germline CDR1 reads SGHNT; CDR2 reads YYREEE (reference sequence). Trimming left V 4 bases short and J 3 bases short, with 15 bases between. The CDR3 length is 15 residues. This chain's CDR3 is CASSPEVAATDTQYF. The CDR3 bases are TGTGCCAGCAGCCCGGAGGTTGCGGCGACAGATACGCAGTATTTT.

V usage is TRBV4-3 and J usage is TRBJ1-1; D is perhaps TRBD1 (5 bases). This CDR3 region has 16 residues. V lost 0 bases to trimming and J lost 7 bases, with 18 bases between them. The germline V gene has CDR1 LGHNA and CDR2 YSLEER. CDR3 nucleotide sequence: TGCGCCAGCAGCCAAGACGGGACGGGGATATTGAGTGAAGCTTTCTTT. This translates into CASSQDGTGILSEAFF.

V and J are TRBV5-4 and TRBJ2-7; no reliable D call. Germline values: CDR1 SGHNT, CDR2 YYREEE (reference sequence). This CDR3 has 12 residues. V was cut by 2 bases and J by 0 bases, with 3 bases left in between. The CDR3 nucleotides are TGTGCCAGCAGCTTTAACTCCTACGAGCAGTACTTC. Its translation is CASSFNSYEQYF. Full variable domain (outside the CDR3, taken from reference TRBV5-4 and TRBJ2-7): ETGVTQSPTHLIKTRGQQVTLRCSSQSGHNTVSWYQQALGQGPQFIFQYYREEENGRGNFPPRFSGLQFPNYSSELNVNALELDDSALYLCASSFNSYEQYFGPGTRLTVT.

This chain uses TRBV4-1 with TRBJ2-2; TRBD2 is a possible D gene (7 bases). The CDR3 is 15 amino acids. From germline, CDR1 is MGHRA and CDR2 YSYEKL. Trimming took off 7 bases at V and 3 bases at J, with 15 bases between the two ends. The CDR3 reads CASNFQGRDTGELFF. The CDR3 DNA reads TGCGCCAGCAACTTCCAGGGGAGGGACACCGGGGAGCTGTTTTTT.

The genes are TRBV29-1 and TRBJ1-2; weak D call: TRBD1 (6 bases). Trimming stripped 0 bases from V and 3 bases from J, with 14 bases between. The CDR3 consists of 15 residues. Per the germline V gene, CDR1 is SQVTM and CDR2 is ANQGSEA. CDR3 DNA sequence: TGCAGCGTTGAAGATGCTCTCAGGGGTGACTATGGCTACACCTTC. Protein: CSVEDALRGDYGYTF.

V usage is TRBV2 and J usage is TRBJ2-7, with TRBD2 matching over 8 bases. The CDR3 is 16 residues long. Germline values: CDR1 SNHLY, CDR2 FYNNEI. The junction had 10 bases not matched to a gene; V was cut back by 6 bases and J by 0 bases. For the CDR3, the DNA is TGTGCCAGCAGCGGTATCGGCGGGGGGAACTCCTACGAGCAGTACTTC. It specifies CASSGIGGGNSYEQYF.